The 3 T cell receptor beta chains given below trace back to one sample, sequenced in a study of regulatory T cells in long-lasting Graves disease. For TCR beta, libraries came from iRepertoire HTBI primers and Arm-PCR of CDR3 regions. TCRdb reprocessed the multiplex PCR reads via MiXCR and lists one record per CDR3 protein. The repertoire holds almost 350,000 distinct CDR3 sequences, with about 20% as singletons. Time point noted: persistent/refractory GD, antithyroid drugs over 5 years with positive TRAb. RNA isolated from PBMCs was used to make the TCR library. This sample comprised peripheral blood mononuclear cells (PBMCs), obtained when the disease was refractory, from a patient treated with antithyroid drugs. The receptors derive from a female donor with Graves disease.

This clonotype was counted ten times or more. The chain joins TRBV11-3 to TRBJ1-3; D gene ambiguous. Trimming took off 1 base at V and 0 bases at J, with 4 bases between the two ends. This CDR3 spans 14 amino acids. From germline, CDR1 is SGHNT and CDR2 YENEEA. The CDR3 reads CASSLGDSGNTIYF. Written as DNA, the CDR3 is TGTGCCAGCAGCTTAGGGGACTCTGGAAACACCATATATTTT.

For this clonotype: It differs at one base from a far larger clone, so likely a read error. The V gene is TRBV2, the J gene TRBJ2-7; D gene ambiguous. The CDR3 length is 11 residues. Trimming shortened V by 4 bases and J by 6 bases, and 7 bases separated the two germline ends. Per germline, CDR1 SNHLY and CDR2 FYNNEI. The CDR3 loop is CASSVEVEQYF. The CDR3, as DNA: TGTGCCAGCAGTGTTGAGGTCGAGCAGTACTTC. Together with reference TRBV2 and TRBJ2-7, the CDR3 gives the full variable domain: EPEVTQTPSHQVTQMGQEVILRCVPISNHLYFYWYRQILGQKVEFLVSFYNNEISEKSEIFDDQFSVERPDGSNFTLKIRSTKLEDSAMYFCASSVEVEQYFGPGTRLTVT.

This chain links TRBV30 with TRBJ1-4, with a possible D match to TRBD1 (6 bases). Germline CDR1 reads GTSNPN; CDR2 reads SVGIG (reference sequence). CDR3 length: 14 residues. Trimming took 6 bases from V and 8 from J, leaving 19 bases between them. CDR3 nucleotides: TGTGCCTGCCCACAGGGAAGTTCGCCCGAAAAACTGTTTTTT. Translating gives CACPQGSSPEKLFF.